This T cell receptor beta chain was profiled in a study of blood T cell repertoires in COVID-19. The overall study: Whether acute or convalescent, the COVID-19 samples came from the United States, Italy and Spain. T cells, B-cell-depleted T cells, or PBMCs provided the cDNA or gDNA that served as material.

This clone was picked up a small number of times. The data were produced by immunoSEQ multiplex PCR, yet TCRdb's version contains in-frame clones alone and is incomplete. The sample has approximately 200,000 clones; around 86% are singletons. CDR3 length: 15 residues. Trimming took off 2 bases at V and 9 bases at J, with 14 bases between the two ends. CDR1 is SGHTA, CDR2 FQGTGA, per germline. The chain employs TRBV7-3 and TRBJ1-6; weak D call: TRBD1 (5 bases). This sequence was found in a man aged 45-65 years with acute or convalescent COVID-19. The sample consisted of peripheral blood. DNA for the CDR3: TGTGCCAGCAGCTTAGTAGCAGGGCAGGGTTCACCCCTCCACTTT. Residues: CASSLVAGQGSPLHF.